The clone carrying this T cell receptor beta chain came up a few times. Antigen: not known. This CDR3 spans 13 amino acids. The V segment lost 5 bases and the J segment 8 bases; nucleotides outside the gene matches: 6. The germline CDR1 and CDR2 sequences are SGHTA and FQGTGA. This sample was included in a study of regulatory T cells in long-lasting Graves disease. Broader study findings: Relative to new patients (966), persistent patients exhibited greater sharing of public clonotypes (about 2,700).

Combining iRepertoire HTBI primers with Arm-PCR of CDR3 regions, the authors built TCR beta libraries. MiXCR, run by TCRdb on the multiplex PCR reads, gives a single entry per CDR3 protein. The sample holds roughly 420,000 distinct CDR3 sequences, 16% seen once. The time point is: newly diagnosed GD, antithyroid drugs for less than 3 months. Generation of the TCR library employed RNA extracted from PBMCs. Staff drew roughly 10 milliliters of peripheral blood into EDTA tubes. The data also belong to a second study, concerning T cells in Graves' hyperthyroidism and ophthalmopathy.

The chain recombines TRBV7-3 with TRBJ1-1, with TRBD1 identical over 9 bases. The sequence derives from a woman aged 18 to 35 with Graves disease. The sequences come from peripheral blood mononuclear cells (PBMCs), collected at new diagnosis, from a patient treated with antithyroid drugs. Here the CDR3 reads CASSLLGTGEAFF. The CDR3 DNA sequence: TGTGCCAGCAGCCTACTCGGGACAGGGGAAGCTTTCTTT.